This T cell receptor (beta chain) was sequenced during a study of T cells in women clearing cervical HPV infection. About this clone itself: The read falls 3 residues short of the CDR3 end, and the missing part is taken from the germline J gene.

This CDR3 has 17 residues. Trimming cost V 0 bases and J 3 bases; bases outside gene matches: 7. Germline loops: CDR1 MNHNS, CDR2 SASEGT. This table comes from immunoSEQ multiplex PCR, and its TCRdb copy is limited to in-frame clones, with some not included. This repertoire includes about 23,000 clones. Sequencing used blood buffy coat. The chain is built from TRBV6-1 and TRBJ2-3; TRBD2 matches 9 bases. This receptor was taken from a woman between 18 and 70 years old with a cervical HPV16 infection that either progressed to CIN3+ or cleared (not recorded which). CDR3 loop: CASSEAWSGGLTDTQYF. The sequenced part of the CDR3 DNA is TGTGCCAGCAGTGAAGCCTGGAGCGGGGGGCTGACAGATACG.